A single sample is the source of the 3 T cell receptor beta chains below, sequenced in a study of blood T cell repertoires in COVID-19. Only in-frame clones appear in the TCRdb table, and some are missing; sequencing was by immunoSEQ multiplex PCR. Of approximately 130,000 clones listed, more than 75% are singletons. Sequencing was done on a sample of peripheral blood. These receptors were taken from a man in his fifties with active COVID-19.

The gene calls are TRBV9 and TRBJ2-5, with D tentatively TRBD2 (5 bases). The ends were cut back, 4 bases at V and 5 bases at J, with 15 bases in the middle. Germline CDR1 reads SGDLS; CDR2 reads YYNGEE. CDR3 length equals 14 residues. CDR3 sequence reads: CASSSGSPPETQYF. Here the CDR3 DNA reads TGTGCCAGCAGCTCGGGGAGCCCCCCGGAGACCCAGTACTTC.

This clone was seen only once. CDR3 sequence (DNA): TGTGCCACCAGCGTAAATAGGGGTCACTCCTACGAGCAGTACTTC. This gives the protein CATSVNRGHSYEQYF. The chain couples TRBV15 to TRBJ2-7, with a weak D call TRBD1 (5 bases). Looked up from germline, CDR1 is LNHNV and CDR2 is YYDKDF (reference sequence). CDR3 length: 15 amino acids. The V end was cut by 5 bases, the J end by 0 bases, with 14 bases between.

J is TRBJ1-3 and V is TRBV2; D remains ambiguous. The CDR3 covers 13 residues. Germline values: CDR1 SNHLY, CDR2 FYNNEI. V gave up 8 bases and J gave up 2 bases, with 10 bases separating them. The CDR3 nucleotides are TGTGCCAGCTATTTCCTTCCTGGAAACACCATATATTTT. Translation gives CASYFLPGNTIYF.